This T cell receptor (beta chain) was documented in a study of a mutant IDH1 vaccine in newly diagnosed glioma. Overall study context: Antecedent treatment encompassed radiotherapy, temozolomide, or their combination; the majority received both.

Specified time point: baseline, week 1 (first vaccination visit). Documented treatment: pre-vaccination baseline after standard-of-care therapy. Donors had new WHO grade 3 or 4 IDH1-mutant, ATRX-lost astrocytomas. The CDR3 covers 17 residues. V lost 4 bases and J lost 9; bases outside the gene matches: 18. Looked up from germline, CDR1 is ENHRY and CDR2 is SYGVKD. The method was immunoSEQ multiplex PCR; TCRdb's version includes in-frame clones alone and lacks a portion of them. Here the sample spans 50,000 or so clones, about four fifths being singletons. The sample consisted of PBMCs, taken from a glioma patient treated with radiotherapy, temozolomide or both. The rearrangement links TRBV10-3 to TRBJ1-2, with 9 bases aligning to TRBD1. This receptor was obtained from a young man with glioma. The CDR3 coding sequence is TGTGCCATCAGTGTTGGACAGGGGAATACCCAAACACCTCGCTACACCTTC. This encodes CAISVGQGNTQTPRYTF.